Listed below are T cell receptor beta chains from one sample, sequenced in a study of cytomegalovirus exposure and HLA in healthy donors. Profiled with immunoSEQ multiplex PCR; TCRdb holds only in-frame clones, not every one. The profile covers under 35,000 clones, with about 63% appearing a single time and roughly 22% taken by the ten largest. Sequencing was performed on PBMCs. These receptors were taken from a man over 45 in good health and CMV-seropositive. CDR3s include the opening cysteine and the closing phenylalanine or tryptophan. The D gene is left open where the match is weak. A row's size may be missing; if present it is once, few, many or a size class.

15 | TRBJ1-5 | . | . | TRBV5-1 | CASSPGDSSNQPQHF | TGCGCCAGCAGCCCCGGCGACAGTAGCAATCAGCCCCAGCATTTT
13 | TRBJ1-2 | . | . | TRBV29-1 | CSVGAGDNYGYTF | TGCAGCGTTGGGGCAGGGGATAACTATGGCTACACCTTC
14 | TRBJ2-5 | . | TRBD1 | TRBV5-1 | CASSSGTVEETQYF | TGCGCCAGCAGCTCGGGGACAGTGGAAGAGACCCAGTACTTC
16 | TRBJ2-7 | . | TRBD1 | TRBV14 | CASSPSLGDRGYEQYF | TGTGCCAGCAGCCCATCCCTCGGTGACAGGGGTTACGAGCAGTACTTC
13 | TRBJ2-1 | . | . | TRBV30 | CAWDRGPYNEQFF | TGTGCCTGGGATAGGGGCCCCTACAATGAGCAGTTCTTC
14 | TRBJ2-5 | . | . | TRBV28 | CASIPGTAGETQYF | TGTGCCAGCATTCCCGGGACGGCGGGGGAGACCCAGTACTTC
14 | TRBJ2-7 | . | TRBD2 | TRBV5-1 | CASSLDGGAYEQYF | TGCGCCAGCAGCTTGGATGGGGGGGCCTACGAGCAGTACTTC
12 | TRBJ2-7 | . | . | TRBV2 | CASRDTRVEQYF | TGTGCCAGCCGGGACACCCGAGTAGAGCAGTACTTC
10 | TRBJ2-7 | . | . | TRBV2 | CASRGNEQYF | TGTGCCAGCAGGGGCAACGAGCAGTACTTC
14 | TRBJ2-5 | . | . | TRBV13 | CASSLNGGQETQYF | TGTGCCAGCAGCTTGAATGGCGGCCAAGAGACCCAGTACTTC
15 | TRBJ1-1 | . | TRBD1 | TRBV7-9 | CASSWDRGLNTEAFF | TGTGCCAGCAGCTGGGACAGGGGCTTGAACACTGAAGCTTTCTTT
14 | TRBJ1-1 | . | . | TRBV6-1 | CASSRYTANTEAFF | TGTGCCAGCAGCAGGTACACCGCGAACACTGAAGCTTTCTTT
12 | TRBJ1-1 | . | . | TRBV2 | CATAGADTEAFF | TGTGCCACCGCAGGGGCCGACACTGAAGCTTTCTTT
12 | TRBJ2-5 | . | . | TRBV30 | CAWSSGKETQYF | TGTGCCTGGAGTTCCGGGAAAGAGACCCAGTACTTC
16 | TRBJ2-1 | few | TRBD1 | TRBV9 | CASSLDTGDSVVEQFF | TGTGCCAGCAGCCTCGACACAGGGGATAGCGTGGTTGAGCAGTTCTTC
13 | TRBJ2-1 | . | . | TRBV5-1 | CASSLRSSNEQFF | TGCGCCAGCAGCTTGCGGAGTAGCAATGAGCAGTTCTTC
15 | TRBJ2-5 | . | TRBD2 | TRBV5-1 | CASSPGLAGLETQYF | TGCGCCAGCAGCCCGGGACTAGCGGGGTTGGAGACCCAGTACTTC
13 | TRBJ2-3 | . | . | TRBV25-1 | CASRRELTDTQYF | TGTGCCAGCAGACGTGAACTCACAGATACGCAGTATTTT
14 | TRBJ1-2 | . | TRBD1 | TRBV5-1 | CASSGTGNIYGYTF | TGCGCCAGCAGCGGGACAGGGAATATCTATGGCTACACCTTC
15 | TRBJ2-1 | . | TRBD1 | TRBV18 | CASTSGTGSYNEQFF | TGTGCCAGCACCTCCGGGACAGGCTCCTACAATGAGCAGTTCTTC
12 | TRBJ1-1 | . | . | TRBV30 | CAWARVGTEAFF | TGTGCCTGGGCCAGGGTGGGCACTGAAGCTTTCTTT
13 | TRBJ1-2 | . | TRBD1 | TRBV27 | CASSLGTGEGYTF | TGTGCCAGCAGTCTCGGGACAGGGGAGGGCTACACCTTC
17 | TRBJ1-1 | . | . | TRBV11-2 | CASSPLTGRTGGTEAFF | TGTGCCAGCAGTCCTCTCACCGGGAGAACGGGTGGCACTGAAGCTTTCTTT
13 | TRBJ1-5 | . | . | TRBV5-1 | CASSLTGPQPQHF | TGCGCCAGCAGCCTTACAGGGCCCCAGCCCCAGCATTTT
15 | TRBJ1-5 | . | TRBD1 | TRBV6-5 | CASSPGTGVNQPQHF | TGTGCCAGCAGCCCCGGGACAGGGGTCAATCAGCCCCAGCATTTT
13 | TRBJ2-5 | few | . | TRBV25-1 | CASSRQSRETQYF | TGTGCCAGCAGTAGACAGTCTCGAGAGACCCAGTACTTC
15 | TRBJ2-7 | . | . | TRBV5-8 | CASSLGGFGSYEQYF | TGTGCCAGCAGCTTGGGCGGATTCGGGTCCTACGAGCAGTACTTC
14 | TRBJ1-2 | medium-sized | TRBD1 | TRBV5-4 | CASSIRQGDYGYTF | TGTGCCAGCAGCATACGCCAGGGGGACTATGGCTACACCTTC
15 | TRBJ2-7 | few | TRBD1 | TRBV2 | CASSASGGQPYEQYF | TGTGCCAGCAGTGCCTCAGGGGGACAGCCCTACGAGCAGTACTTC
14 | TRBJ1-2 | . | TRBD1 | TRBV29-1 | CSVAGTGGGYGYTF | TGCAGCGTAGCCGGGACAGGGGGAGGGTATGGCTACACCTTC
14 | TRBJ1-1 | medium-sized | . | TRBV30 | CAWNGGQVNTEAFF | TGTGCCTGGAACGGGGGGCAGGTGAACACTGAAGCTTTCTTT
14 | TRBJ1-5 | . | . | TRBV30 | CAWSGQGRNQPQHF | TGTGCCTGGTCGGGCCAGGGCCGAAATCAGCCCCAGCATTTT
14 | TRBJ1-5 | . | . | TRBV25-1 | CASSGDRSNQPQHF | TGTGCCAGCAGTGGAGACAGAAGCAATCAGCCCCAGCATTTT
16 | TRBJ1-1 | . | . | TRBV5-1 | CASSPEVIGHRTEAFF | TGCGCCAGCAGCCCGGAGGTCATAGGGCATCGAACTGAAGCTTTCTTT
13 | TRBJ1-6 | . | . | TRBV6-5 | CASSYSEDSPLHF | TGTGCCAGCAGTTACTCGGAGGATTCACCCCTCCACTTT
13 | TRBJ1-1 | . | TRBD1 | TRBV14 | CASSQYRGTEAFF | TGTGCCAGCAGCCAATACAGGGGGACTGAAGCTTTCTTT
13 | TRBJ1-2 | . | TRBD1 | TRBV13 | CASSFKGAYGYTF | TGTGCCAGCAGCTTTAAGGGGGCCTATGGCTACACCTTC
11 | TRBJ1-3 | . | . | TRBV30 | CAWTKGNTIYF | TGTGCCTGGACCAAAGGAAACACCATATATTTT
15 | TRBJ1-3 | . | . | TRBV30 | CAWSGSGYAGNTIYF | TGTGCCTGGAGTGGGTCAGGGTATGCAGGAAACACCATATATTTT
14 | TRBJ1-5 | . | TRBD1 | TRBV30 | CAWSVQGWNQPQHF | TGTGCCTGGAGTGTACAGGGGTGGAATCAGCCCCAGCATTTT
12 | TRBJ2-7 | few | TRBD2 | TRBV29-1 | CSVASGNYEQYF | TGCAGCGTTGCTAGCGGGAACTACGAGCAGTACTTC
15 | TRBJ2-5 | few | TRBD1 | TRBV10-3 | CAISEGRGREETQYF | TGTGCCATCAGTGAAGGCAGGGGGCGGGAAGAGACCCAGTACTTC